Sequencing of this T cell receptor beta chain was carried out in a study of low-dose radiotherapy and immunotherapy resistance in tumors. Study as a whole: Over 26 weeks, cohort 2 got 1 Gy every two weeks, reaching 13 Gy. Patients were treated with intravenous nivolumab at 240 mg every two weeks and were also dosed with ipilimumab at 1 mg/kg every six weeks.

The time point was: after trial treatment. As to treatment: LDRT plus nivolumab, ipilimumab, low-dose cyclophosphamide and aspirin (RACIN trial). Low-dose radiotherapy and low-dose cyclophosphamide, together with aspirin, ipilimumab and nivolumab, were given to donors. Enrollment required an advanced solid tumor negative for tumor-infiltrating lymphocytes. cDNA synthesis used a TRAV/TRBV-specific primer set for both chains. Using a constant-region primer together with a V-primer adapter, TCRs were subjected to roughly 20 PCR cycles of amplification. TCRdb re-called the reads through MiXCR, storing one row per CDR3 protein. The sample has 95,000 to 100,000 distinct CDR3 sequences; around 20% are singletons. V dropped 6 bases and J dropped 9; count of bases not matched to a gene: 17. Germline-derived CDR1 and CDR2 are SNHLY and FYNNEI. The CDR3 has 16 amino acids.

The receptor was isolated from a male donor with prostate cancer. This material consisted of PBMCs, taken after low-dose radiotherapy plus immunotherapy. V and J are TRBV2 and TRBJ2-7; 10 bases fit TRBD1. The CDR3 sequence: CASRGVRGTGAPGQYF. CDR3 nucleotides: TGTGCCAGCAGGGGGGTCCGCGGGACAGGGGCCCCTGGGCAGTACTTC.